The 12 T cell receptor beta chains presented below share a single source sample, sequenced in a study of regulatory T cells in long-lasting Graves disease. Specified time point: persistent/refractory GD, antithyroid drugs over 5 years with positive TRAb. Extracted PBMC RNA gave rise to the TCR library. With iRepertoire HTBI primers and Arm-PCR of CDR3 regions, TCR beta libraries were built. MiXCR, run by TCRdb on the multiplex PCR reads, gives a single entry per CDR3 protein. This repertoire shows around 510,000 distinct CDR3 sequences, less than 25% found once; its top ten account for 7.8%. The sequencing here drew on peripheral blood mononuclear cells (PBMCs), taken when the disease was refractory, from a patient treated with antithyroid drugs. The receptors shown here come from a female donor with Graves disease.

CDR3 coding DNA: TGTGCCTGGAGTGTATTAGGGGCCTCCTACGAGCAGTACTTC. Its protein is CAWSVLGASYEQYF. V is TRBV30 and J is TRBJ2-7; D is possibly TRBD1 (5 bases). Germline CDR1 reads GTSNPN; CDR2 reads SVGIG (reference sequence). CDR3 length: 14 amino acids. The ends were cut back, 0 bases at V and 0 bases at J, with 9 bases in the middle. The full variable domain, in which reference TRBV30 and TRBJ2-7 provide the parts outside the CDR3, is SQTIHQWPATLVQPVGSPLSLECTVEGTSNPNLYWYRQAAGRGLQLLFYSVGIGQISSEVPQNLSASRPQDRQFILSSKKLLLSDSGFYLCAWSVLGASYEQYFGPGTRLTVT.

This clonotype was seen ten or more times. The chain couples TRBV12-3 or TRBV12-4 to TRBJ1-1; D gene ambiguous. The CDR3 totals 15 residues. The germline V and J ends were trimmed by 3 bases and 4 bases, with 15 bases remaining between them. In nucleotides, the CDR3 is TGTGCCAGCAGTTTCGTTCCGTCTCGTCCCACTGAAGCTTTCTTT. This gives the protein CASSFVPSRPTEAFF.

In its sample, this clonotype was seen many times. The V gene is TRBV12-5, the J gene TRBJ2-2; 14 positions match TRBD2. With V trimmed by 4 bases and J by 4 bases, 5 bases remained unmatched. The CDR3 extends over 17 amino acids. The germline gives CDR1 LGHNT, CDR2 FRNRAP. The CDR3 reads CASGSLGLAGGTGELFF. DNA for the CDR3: TGTGCTAGTGGTTCCCTAGGACTAGCGGGAGGCACCGGGGAGCTGTTTTTT.

This clonotype came up many times. This chain links TRBV5-5 with TRBJ2-7; 16 bases are a match to TRBD2. CDR3 length: 17 residues. Per the germline V gene, CDR1 is SGHKS and CDR2 is YYEKEE (reference sequence). The junction had 4 bases not matched to a gene; V was cut back by 0 bases and J by 4 bases. As DNA, the CDR3 is TGTGCCAGCAGCTTGGGGGGACTAGCGGGAGGGCTGTACGAGCAGTACTTC. Amino acid sequence: CASSLGGLAGGLYEQYF. The complete variable domain, with remaining parts taken from reference TRBV5-5 and TRBJ2-7, reads DAGVTQSPTHLIKTRGQQVTLRCSPISGHKSVSWYQQVLGQGPQFIFQYYEKEERGRGNFPDRFSARQFPNYSSELNVNALLLGDSALYLCASSLGGLAGGLYEQYFGPGTRLTVT.

This clonotype has a count of ten or more. The genes are TRBV5-1 and TRBJ2-7; the match to TRBD1 covers 7 bases. The length of the CDR3 is 13 residues. Trimming at V came to 3 bases and at J to 5 bases, leaving 5 bases not matched to a gene. CDR1 and CDR2 from the germline V gene are SGHRS and YFSETQ. For the CDR3, the DNA is TGCGCCAGCAGCTCCAGGGGGAAGAACGAGCAGTACTTC. This gives the protein CASSSRGKNEQYF.

This clonotype appeared a few times. Possible read error: a much larger clone is one base away. Here the CDR3 omits its conserved ending phenylalanine or tryptophan, so a read error is the likely source. The chain uses TRBV2 and TRBJ2-2, with 7 bases that match TRBD2. Per germline, CDR1 SNHLY and CDR2 FYNNEI. This CDR3 comprises 20 residues. V was pared by 11 bases and J by 5 bases, with 29 bases of the junction left unmatched. CDR3 region: CAHRRPSGGRGGGWTGELFS. The CDR3 DNA reads TGTGCCCACCGACGTCCTTCCGGTGGGCGAGGCGGGGGTTGGACCGGGGAGCTGTTTTCT.

This clonotype has a count of ten or more. The V gene is TRBV27, the J gene TRBJ2-5, with unresolved D. The germline gives CDR1 MNHEY, CDR2 SMNVEV (reference sequence). The CDR3 length is 15 residues. V was cut by 2 bases and J by 5 bases, with 15 bases left in between. CDR3 sequence (DNA): TGTGCCAGCAGTTTAACGGACCCGCTGGCGGAGACCCAGTACTTC. Its protein is CASSLTDPLAETQYF.

This clonotype was seen repeatedly, ten times or more. The chain combines TRBV30 with TRBJ2-5; D ambiguous. The CDR3 has 12 amino acids. V gave up 7 bases and J gave up 5 bases, with 14 bases separating them. Germline lookup yields CDR1 GTSNPN and CDR2 SVGIG (reference sequence). This CDR3 is CASRWVGETQYF. The CDR3 nucleotides read TGTGCCTCCCGATGGGTCGGGGAGACCCAGTACTTC.

This clonotype was observed at least ten times. This sequence joins TRBV12-3 or TRBV12-4 and TRBJ1-5, with D maybe TRBD1 (6 bases). Trimming took off 5 bases at V and 7 bases at J, with 21 bases between the two ends. The CDR3 is 16 residues long. The CDR3 reads CASSLAPVGARQPQHF. Here the CDR3 DNA reads TGTGCCAGCAGTCTGGCCCCGGTGGGGGCGCGGCAGCCCCAGCATTTT.

This clonotype showed up just a few times. The rearrangement links TRBV14 to TRBJ1-2, with D maybe TRBD1 (5 bases). The CDR3 runs 14 residues. Trimming cost V 0 bases and J 3 bases, with 8 bases left between them. The germline gives CDR1 SGHDN, CDR2 FVKESK. CDR3 amino acids: CASSQDQGDYGYTF. The CDR3 nucleotides read TGTGCCAGCAGCCAAGATCAGGGAGACTATGGCTACACCTTC. Full variable domain (rest looked up from reference TRBV14 and TRBJ1-2): EAGVTQFPSHSVIEKGQTVTLRCDPISGHDNLYWYRRVMGKEIKFLLHFVKESKQDESGMPNNRFLAERTGGTYSTLKVQPAELEDSGVYFCASSQDQGDYGYTFGSGTRLTVV.

This chain links TRBV29-1 with TRBJ2-3; TRBD2 agrees at 8 bases. Trimming removed 5 bases from V and 2 bases from J; junction bases left unmatched: 9. From germline, CDR1 is SQVTM and CDR2 ANQGSEA. The CDR3 extends over 15 amino acids. DNA of the CDR3: TGCAGCGTTACAGGACTAGCCCAACACACAGATACGCAGTATTTT. This encodes CSVTGLAQHTDTQYF.

The chain is built from TRBV20-1 and TRBJ1-2; D gene unclear. The germline V gene encodes CDR1 DFQATT and CDR2 SNEGSKA (reference sequence). The CDR3 covers 10 residues. The ends were cut back, 6 bases at V and 2 bases at J, with 4 bases in the middle. CDR3 in DNA: TGCAGTGCCCGAAACTATGGCTACACCTTC. Protein: CSARNYGYTF.